Shown below are 23 T cell receptor beta chains from a single sample sequenced in a study of T cell responses to AZD1222 COVID-19 vaccine. TCRdb's copy holds only in-frame clones and misses some; the assay was immunoSEQ multiplex PCR. The sample lists about 120,000 clones; approximately 85% were seen once. The sequencing here drew on peripheral blood, taken on day 0 of MenACWY control vaccination. These receptors originate from an adult in good health.

CDR3 coding DNA: TGCGCCAGCAACGGGAGGGCCCTGCGCCAAGAGACCCAGTACTTC. It translates to CASNGRALRQETQYF. V and J are TRBV5-1 and TRBJ2-5; TRBD2 agrees at 8 bases. Germline lookup yields CDR1 SGHRS and CDR2 YFSETQ. The CDR3 is 15 residues long. After removal of 6 bases from V and 1 base from J, the junction contained 8 bases not matched to a gene.

The chain couples TRBV6-5 to TRBJ1-2, with 8 bases that match TRBD1. Germline V CDR1 and CDR2: MNHEY, SVGAGI. Germline trimming cut 5 bases from V and 4 bases from J; bases unmatched to any gene: 6. The CDR3 runs 14 residues. CDR3 bases: TGTGCCAGCAGTCCTCAGGGGGCTGGCTATGGCTACACCTTC. Translating gives CASSPQGAGYGYTF.

This chain uses TRBV18 with TRBJ2-4; a weak D match, TRBD1 (5 bases). Trimming stripped 2 bases from V and 8 bases from J, with 16 bases between. Germline loops: CDR1 KGHSH, CDR2 LQKENI. This CDR3 has 15 amino acids. The CDR3 DNA reads TGTGCCAGCTCACCAGACCAGGGTATTCAGGACATTCAGTACTTC. This translates into CASSPDQGIQDIQYF.

There are a few counts of this clone. The rearrangement links TRBV6-5 to TRBJ1-1; a weak D match, TRBD1 (6 bases). This CDR3 has 13 amino acids. Trimming cost V 6 bases and J 1 base, with 9 bases left between them. The germline V gene has CDR1 MNHEY and CDR2 SVGAGI. The CDR3 here is CASSRTENTEAFF. The CDR3 nucleotides are TGTGCCAGCAGCCGGACAGAGAACACTGAAGCTTTCTTT.

This clone was seen a handful of times. The chain carries TRBV15 and TRBJ1-2; D gene ambiguous. Trimming cost V 3 bases and J 4 bases, with 12 bases left between them. This CDR3 is 14 amino acids long. The germline CDR1 and CDR2 sequences are LNHNV and YYDKDF (reference sequence). CDR3 protein: CATSRGFGFYGYTF. CDR3 bases: TGTGCCACCAGCAGGGGATTTGGATTCTATGGCTACACCTTC.

The chain is built from TRBV28 and TRBJ2-2; D gene ambiguous. CDR3 length equals 12 residues. Per the germline V gene, CDR1 is MDHEN and CDR2 is SYDVKM. Trimming shortened V by 11 bases and J by 0 bases, and 7 bases separated the two germline ends. Here the CDR3 reads CAGQTNTGELFF. CDR3 coding DNA: TGTGCCGGGCAGACGAACACCGGGGAGCTGTTTTTT.

The chain uses TRBV7-6 and TRBJ1-6, with no clear D. CDR1 SGHVS and CDR2 FNYEAQ come from the germline V gene. The CDR3 totals 15 residues. Trimming shortened V by 5 bases and J by 5 bases, and 13 bases separated the two germline ends. CDR3 DNA sequence: TGTGCCAGCAGCGCATTGTTCGGGAATAATTCACCCCTCCACTTT. This encodes CASSALFGNNSPLHF.

The chain is built from TRBV27 and TRBJ1-6; D might be TRBD1 (5 bases). The CDR3 is 16 amino acids. Germline V CDR1 and CDR2: MNHEY, SMNVEV (reference sequence). The V end was cut by 0 bases, the J end by 7 bases, with 13 bases between. In DNA, the CDR3 is TGTGCCAGCAGTTTATCCATTCAGGGCATCAATTCACCCCTCCACTTT. Protein: CASSLSIQGINSPLHF.

This sequence joins TRBV28 and TRBJ2-7, with 10 positions matching TRBD1. V lost 5 bases, J lost 6 bases, and 4 bases stayed unmatched. The CDR3 length is 13 residues. Looked up from germline, CDR1 is MDHEN and CDR2 is SYDVKM. The CDR3 is CASSRQGAREQYF. DNA for the CDR3: TGTGCCAGCAGTCGACAGGGGGCGCGCGAGCAGTACTTC.

The V gene is TRBV21-1, the J gene TRBJ1-3. TRBV21-1 represents a pseudogene. This CDR3 contains 15 residues. CDR3 region: CASSTSPGARATIYF. CDR3 in DNA: TGTGCCAGCAGTACTTCTCCGGGGGCCCGTGCCACCATATATTTT.

The V gene is TRBV28, the J gene TRBJ2-1; possible D gene TRBD2, 5 bases. The CDR3 has 20 residues. Trimming took 4 bases from V and 2 from J, leaving 27 bases between them. Germline CDR1 and CDR2: MDHEN and SYDVKM. The chain's CDR3 is CASSSSWASRGGETYNEQFF. The CDR3 coding sequence is TGTGCCAGCAGTTCCTCCTGGGCCAGCCGGGGTGGAGAAACCTACAATGAGCAGTTCTTC.

CDR3 sequence: CASSTGETEAFF. The DNA for the CDR3 is TGCGCCAGCAGCACAGGGGAGACTGAAGCTTTCTTT. The gene calls are TRBV5-1 and TRBJ1-1; the match to TRBD1 covers 7 bases. The CDR3 covers 12 residues. Per the germline V gene, CDR1 is SGHRS and CDR2 is YFSETQ. The J segment lost 5 bases and the V segment lost 4 bases, leaving 2 bases of the junction unmatched. The full variable domain, rest sourced from reference TRBV5-1 and TRBJ1-1, is KAGVTQTPRYLIKTRGQQVTLSCSPISGHRSVSWYQQTPGQGLQFLFEYFSETQRNKGNFPGRFSGRQFSNSRSEMNVSTLELGDSALYLCASSTGETEAFFGQGTRLTVV.

This rearrangement joins TRBV5-4 to TRBJ2-1, with TRBD2 matching over 10 bases. V gave up 5 bases and J gave up 1 base; unmatched junction bases: 6. The germline V gene has CDR1 SGHNT and CDR2 YYREEE (reference sequence). The CDR3 consists of 16 residues. The CDR3 region is CASSSSGRGSYNEQFF. In nucleotides, the CDR3 is TGTGCCAGCAGTTCCAGCGGGAGGGGATCCTACAATGAGCAGTTCTTC.

The chain combines TRBV14 with TRBJ2-1, with D maybe TRBD1 (5 bases). The V end lost 5 bases, the J end lost 0 bases, and 8 bases lay between the germline ends. CDR1 and CDR2 (germline): SGHDN, FVKESK. The CDR3 runs to 14 residues. This chain's CDR3 is CASSYRSSYNEQFF. The CDR3 DNA reads as TGTGCCAGCAGCTACAGGAGCTCCTACAATGAGCAGTTCTTC.

The chain employs TRBV6-5 and TRBJ1-1; no reliable D call. Trimming stripped 2 bases from V and 0 bases from J, with 10 bases between. The CDR3 consists of 15 residues. The germline V gene has CDR1 MNHEY and CDR2 SVGAGI. CDR3 amino acids: CASSYIAQLNTEAFF. CDR3 bases: TGTGCCAGCAGTTACATTGCACAGTTGAACACTGAAGCTTTCTTT.

The J gene is TRBJ2-7, the V gene TRBV12-3 or TRBV12-4, with D perhaps being TRBD1 or TRBD2 (5 bases each). The CDR3 covers 12 residues. Trimming removed 10 bases from V and 0 bases from J, with 10 bases in between. CDR3 amino acids: CATGTYSYEQYF. The DNA of the CDR3 is TGTGCCACGGGGACCTACTCCTACGAGCAGTACTTC.

The rearrangement links TRBV27 to TRBJ1-1; D is perhaps TRBD1 (5 bases). CDR1 is MNHEY and CDR2 is SMNVEV in the germline V gene (reference sequence). Between the trimmed V and J ends, which lost 2 bases and 1 base, there was a span of 14 bases. The CDR3 runs 16 residues. CDR3: CASSLTPGRKNTEAFF. The CDR3 DNA sequence: TGTGCCAGCAGTTTAACCCCGGGACGGAAGAACACTGAAGCTTTCTTT.

The rearrangement uses TRBV7-9 and TRBJ1-3; D call uncertain. Trimming left V 4 bases short and J 0 bases short, with 22 bases between. The CDR3 is 19 amino acids. Germline values: CDR1 SEHNR, CDR2 FQNEAQ (reference sequence). The CDR3 spells CASSSSLSGSWGSGNTIYF. In nucleotides, the CDR3 is TGTGCCAGCAGCTCGTCTCTTTCTGGGAGCTGGGGCTCTGGAAACACCATATATTTT. Filled out from reference TRBV7-9 and TRBJ1-3, the complete variable domain reads DTGVSQNPRHKITKRGQNVTFRCDPISEHNRLYWYRQTLGQGPEFLTYFQNEAQLEKSRLLSDRFSAERPKGSFSTLEIQRTEQGDSAMYLCASSSSLSGSWGSGNTIYFGEGSWLTVV.

The chain couples TRBV28 to TRBJ2-2, with D hard to call. The V and J ends lost 6 bases and 1 base respectively, with 15 bases between them. CDR3 length equals 16 residues. Germline lookup yields CDR1 MDHEN and CDR2 SYDVKM. CDR3 amino acids: CASSPVGRMNTGELFF. The CDR3 nucleotides are TGTGCCAGCAGCCCCGTTGGACGGATGAACACCGGGGAGCTGTTTTTT.

A single count supports this clone. The chain couples TRBV5-1 to TRBJ2-1, with D possibly being TRBD1 (6 bases). There are 16 residues in the CDR3. V was shortened by 4 bases and J by 0 bases, with 14 bases between the two germline ends. The germline CDR1 and CDR2 sequences are SGHRS and YFSETQ. This CDR3 reads CASSDEQGSSYNEQFF. The DNA of the CDR3 is TGCGCCAGCAGCGATGAACAGGGTAGCTCCTACAATGAGCAGTTCTTC.

The rearrangement joins TRBV15 to TRBJ1-4; 8 bases map to TRBD1. V was pared by 5 bases and J by 2 bases, with 4 bases of the junction left unmatched. CDR3 length equals 15 residues. Germline V gives CDR1 LNHNV, CDR2 YYDKDF (reference sequence). The CDR3 sequence is CATSSRQGTNEKLFF. The CDR3 coding sequence is TGTGCCACCAGCTCTCGACAGGGGACTAATGAAAAACTGTTTTTT.

This chain links TRBV5-1 with TRBJ2-3, with TRBD2 matching over 12 bases. The CDR3 runs to 17 residues. Losses at the gene ends were 0 bases for V and 4 bases for J; bases not matched to a gene: 6. The germline V gene has CDR1 SGHRS and CDR2 YFSETQ. CDR3 nucleotide sequence: TGCGCCAGCAGCTTGGGCCGACTAGCGGGAGTGCCAGATACGCAGTATTTT. It specifies CASSLGRLAGVPDTQYF.

The chain is built from TRBV11-2 and TRBJ1-1; D ambiguous. Per the germline V gene, CDR1 is SGHAT and CDR2 is FQNNGV. The V end lost 3 bases, the J end lost 4 bases, and 15 bases lay between the germline ends. CDR3 length: 15 amino acids. The CDR3 protein is CASSLEGLVRTEAFF. CDR3 DNA: TGTGCCAGCAGCTTGGAGGGCCTTGTACGCACTGAAGCTTTCTTT.